These 2 T cell receptor beta chains originate from one sample sequenced in a study of blood T cell repertoires in COVID-19. Libraries were prepared by immunoSEQ multiplex PCR; TCRdb keeps only in-frame clonotypes and omits some of them. The repertoire consists of 250,000 or so clones, with roughly 85% occurring once and the leading ten covering approximately 3.2%. The sample comprised peripheral blood. The receptors shown here come from a woman younger than 30 with acute or convalescent COVID-19.

The chain recombines TRBV2 with TRBJ1-2; 8 nucleotides agree with TRBD1. The CDR3 loop spans 15 amino acids. The J segment lost 4 bases and the V segment lost 5 bases, leaving 9 bases of the junction unmatched. Germline-derived CDR1 and CDR2 are SNHLY and FYNNEI. As DNA, the CDR3 is TGTGCCAGCAGTTTCGAGACAGGGGTGATCTATGGCTACACCTTC. This sequence encodes CASSFETGVIYGYTF.

The chain recombines TRBV3-1 (or the pseudogene TRBV3-2) with TRBJ2-7; D may be TRBD2 (6 bases). CDR3 size: 13 residues. The germline gives CDR1 LGHDT, CDR2 YNNKEL (reference sequence). V was cut by 1 base and J by 3 bases, with 7 bases left in between. DNA for the CDR3: TGTGCCAGCAGCCAAGCCGGGAGCTACGAGCAGTACTTC. Translation gives CASSQAGSYEQYF.